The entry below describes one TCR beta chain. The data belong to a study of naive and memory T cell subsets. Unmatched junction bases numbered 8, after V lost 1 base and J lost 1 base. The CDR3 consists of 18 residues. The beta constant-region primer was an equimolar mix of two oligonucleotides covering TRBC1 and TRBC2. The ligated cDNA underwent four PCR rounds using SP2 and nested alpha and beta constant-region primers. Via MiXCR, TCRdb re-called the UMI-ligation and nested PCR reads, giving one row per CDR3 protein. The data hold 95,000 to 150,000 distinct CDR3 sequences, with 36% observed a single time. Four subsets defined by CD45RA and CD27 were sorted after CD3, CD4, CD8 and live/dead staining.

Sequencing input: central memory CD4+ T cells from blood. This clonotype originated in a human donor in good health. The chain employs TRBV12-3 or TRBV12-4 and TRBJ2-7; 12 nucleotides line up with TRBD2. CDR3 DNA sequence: TGTGCCAGCAGTTTAGGCCGACTAGCGGGAGCCTTTTCCTACGAGCAGTACTTC. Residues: CASSLGRLAGAFSYEQYF.